This TCR beta chain was observed in a study of PD-1 blockade in classical Hodgkin lymphoma. Study-wide points: Complete responders' diversity at baseline resembled that of newly diagnosed patients. Baseline TCR diversity was reportedly lower in newly diagnosed patients than in healthy donors. It was reported as lower still in relapsed/refractory patients. No one has yet defined what causes the repertoire differences, which may be disease activity or prior therapy. By cycle point C4D1, TCR diversity had risen significantly in CD4+ cells (but not CD8+ cells).

A single count supports this clone. Its antigen is still unknown. Sequenced by immunoSEQ multiplex PCR; TCRdb stores in-frame clones only, minus some. This table holds around 66,000 clones, 65% to 75% found once. Exposure to brentuximab vedotin varied, and each patient had relapsed following autologous stem cell transplantation. The V gene lost 10 bases and the J gene lost 10 bases, with 16 bases spanning the gap. The CDR3 sequence is 11 residues long. Looked up from germline, CDR1 is MNHNY and CDR2 is SVGAGI (reference sequence). The V gene is TRBV6-6, the J gene TRBJ1-2; possible D gene TRBD1, 6 bases. The TCR comes from a human donor with classical Hodgkin lymphoma. Source: peripheral blood mononuclear cells (PBMCs), taken before the second cycle of nivolumab. This CDR3 is CATRDIMAYTF. The CDR3 DNA reads TGTGCCACCCGGGACATAATGGCCTACACCTTC.